This T cell receptor (beta chain) came from a study of spatial heterogeneity in lung cancer. Study as a whole: Tumor-region TCR transcript counts correlated strongly with a T cell module score from matched bulk RNA-seq.

The germline V gene encodes CDR1 SQVTM and CDR2 ANQGSEA. The CDR3 loop spans 13 amino acids. V was trimmed by 5 bases and J by 3 bases, leaving 10 bases between them. Study-level points and caveats: Within tumors, counts of expanded alpha and beta TCRs tracked tumor mutation counts.

This clonotype was detected ten times or more. Its antigen remains unidentified. TCRdb recomputed calls from the 5' RACE reads with MiXCR, one row per CDR3 protein. The sample has about 100,000 distinct CDR3 sequences, nearly 4.5% seen once. Time point: sample taken at primary tumor resection. The cohort: some 70 early-stage, untreated non-small cell lung cancer patients. Whole RNA came from tumor, nontumor lung or frozen PBMC and was sequenced without being sorted. The receptor comes from a male donor with early-stage non-small cell lung cancer. V gene TRBV29-1 combines with J gene TRBJ1-4; tentative D call: TRBD1 (5 bases). This material consisted of lung tumor tissue, taken at surgery. The DNA for the CDR3 is TGCAGCGTTCTGGGGCAGTCTAATGAAAAACTGTTTTTT. It yields the protein CSVLGQSNEKLFF.